Listed below are T cell receptor beta chains from one sample, sequenced in a study of CD4+ T cells in melanoma. Measured with immunoSEQ multiplex PCR; TCRdb has only the in-frame clones, and not every one. The sample lists 45,000 or so clones, about 91% occurring once. Sequencing was done on a sample of peripheral blood. The receptors were gathered from a human donor with melanoma. Both conserved end residues are part of each CDR3. A D gene is named only where the DNA matches it firmly. Clone sizes are given selectively: once, few, many, or a class where the clone is expanded.

>TRBV7-2|TRBJ1-1|-|-
TGTGCCAGCAGCTTAACAGGACAGAACACTGAAGCTTTCTTT
CASSLTGQNTEAFF
>TRBV7-2|TRBJ2-4|-|-
TGTGCCAGCAGCTCAGGGCCCTGGGTGGCCAAAAACATTCAGTACTTC
CASSSGPWVAKNIQYF
>TRBV27|TRBJ1-1|few|-
TGTGCCAGCAGTTTGCAGATGAACACTGAAGCTTTCTTT
CASSLQMNTEAFF
>TRBV4-3|TRBJ2-7|-|-
TGCGCCAGCAGCCAAGTCCAGGGTAGCGTCTACGAGCAGTACTTC
CASSQVQGSVYEQYF
>TRBV2|TRBJ1-4|few|-
TGTGCCTCGAAAGGGATTGAAAAACTGTTTTTT
CASKGIEKLFF
>TRBV5-1|TRBJ2-3|-|TRBD2
TGCGCCAGCACCGGACTAGCGGGGGCCAGCACAGATACGCAGTATTTT
CASTGLAGASTDTQYF
>TRBV10-3|TRBJ2-2|once|TRBD2
TGTGCCATCAGTGAAAATTTAGGTCTAGCGGGGAACACCGGGGAGCTGTTTTTT
CAISENLGLAGNTGELFF
>TRBV29-1|TRBJ1-1|few|-
TGCAGCGGGAGGGAGGGAAGGAACACTGAAGCTTTCTTT
CSGREGRNTEAFF
>TRBV5-5|TRBJ1-1|-|-
TGTGCCAGCAGCCTTAACACTGAAGCTTTCTTT
CASSLNTEAFF
>TRBV27|TRBJ2-7|-|-
TGTGCCAGCAGTCAGGACAGTTTCAGAGAGCAGTACTTC
CASSQDSFREQYF
>TRBV11-3|TRBJ2-1|-|-
TGTGCCAGCAGAGGACAACCCAATGAGCAGTTCTTC
CASRGQPNEQFF
>TRBV30|TRBJ2-7|few|-
TGTGCCTGGAGTGTGGGTTTTGGGGCAGGCTACGAGCAGTACTTC
CAWSVGFGAGYEQYF
>TRBV6-1|TRBJ2-7|-|-
TGTGCCAGCAGTGAAAGACAGTATTCGGCCCACGAGCAGTACTTC
CASSERQYSAHEQYF
>TRBV7-9|TRBJ1-2|few|TRBD1
TGTGCCAGCAGACAGGGGAGTATCTATGGCTACACCTTC
CASRQGSIYGYTF
>TRBV29-1|TRBJ2-5|-|TRBD1
TGCAGCGTTTTAGGACAGGGTCTAACAGAGACCCAGTACTTC
CSVLGQGLTETQYF
>TRBV10-3|TRBJ1-1|once|-
TGTGCCATCAGTGAAACTTACACTGAAGCTTTCTTT
CAISETYTEAFF
>TRBV14|TRBJ1-2|large|-
TGTGCCAGCAGCCAAGGACAGCCAAACTATGGCTACACCTTC
CASSQGQPNYGYTF
>TRBV18|TRBJ1-1|once|-
TGTGCCAGCTCACCAACATTTAGGGTTGGGGGGACTGAAGCTTTCTTT
CASSPTFRVGGTEAFF
>TRBV13|TRBJ2-3|-|TRBD2
TGTGCCAGCAGCTTAGGGGCCAGCGGGGGGGCCTCAGATACGCAGTATTTT
CASSLGASGGASDTQYF
>TRBV9|TRBJ1-1|-|-
TGTGCCAGCAGCGTAGCCAGTTACACTGAAGCTTTCTTT
CASSVASYTEAFF
>TRBV5-1|TRBJ2-3|-|TRBD2
TGCGCCAGCAGCTTACTAGCGGGTTTGCCCTCAGATACGCAGTATTTT
CASSLLAGLPSDTQYF
>TRBV6-5|TRBJ2-1|-|-
TGTGCCAGCAGTTACCTCACCGGGACACCCTACAATGAGCAGTTCTTC
CASSYLTGTPYNEQFF
>TRBV6-8|TRBJ1-2|-|TRBD1
TGTGCCAGCAGTGACAGGGGGAACGGCTACACCTTC
CASSDRGNGYTF
>TRBV6-1|TRBJ2-7|-|TRBD2
TGTGCCAGCAGTGCTCTAGCGGGGGGGATCTACGAGCAGTACTTC
CASSALAGGIYEQYF
>TRBV5-1|TRBJ2-3|-|-
TGCGCCAGCAGGCAAGGGGGGGGCACAGATACGCAGTATTTT
CASRQGGGTDTQYF